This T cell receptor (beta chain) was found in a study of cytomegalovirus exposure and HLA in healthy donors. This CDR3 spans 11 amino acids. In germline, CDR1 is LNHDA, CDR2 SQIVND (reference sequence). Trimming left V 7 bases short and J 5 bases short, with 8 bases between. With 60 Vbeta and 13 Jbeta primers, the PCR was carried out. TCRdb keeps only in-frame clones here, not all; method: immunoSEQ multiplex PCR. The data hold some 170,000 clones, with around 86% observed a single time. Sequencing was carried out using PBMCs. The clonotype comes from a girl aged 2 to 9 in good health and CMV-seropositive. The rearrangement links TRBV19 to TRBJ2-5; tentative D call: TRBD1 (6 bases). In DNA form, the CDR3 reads TGTGCCAGTACTGACAGGGAGACCCAGTACTTC. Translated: CASTDRETQYF. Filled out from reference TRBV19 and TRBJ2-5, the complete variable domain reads DGGITQSPKYLFRKEGQNVTLSCEQNLNHDAMYWYRQDPGQGLRLIYYSQIVNDFQKGDIAEGYSVSREKKESFPLTVTSAQKNPTAFYLCASTDRETQYFGPGTRLLVL.